This T cell receptor (beta chain) appears in the sequencing data of a study of blood T cell repertoires in COVID-19. Study background: Samples of COVID-19 (acute and convalescent) were obtained from the United States, Italy and Spain. T cells, B-cell-depleted T cells, or PBMCs provided the cDNA or gDNA that served as material.

Original methodology: Cell counts per sample came from amplifying reference gene primers. Only in-frame clones appear in the TCRdb table, and some are missing; sequencing was by immunoSEQ multiplex PCR. The V and J calls and the clone size are those of that table, but D and trimming were determined from the DNA. This sample carries 390,000 or so clones, around 87% of them seen once, and the ten largest clones take more than 9%. This CDR3 is 15 amino acids long. Trimming took 1 base from V and 3 from J, leaving 13 bases between them. Germline assignment: CDR1 MGHRA and CDR2 YSYEKL. Enrollment of patients from Seattle took place during active infection, with longitudinal follow-up.

Sequenced: peripheral blood. The TCR was taken from a woman aged 30 to 39 with COVID-19, enrolled during active disease. This sequence joins TRBV4-1 and TRBJ2-7, with a possible D match to TRBD1 (6 bases). The CDR3: CASSQVAGQYYEQYF. DNA of the CDR3: TGCGCCAGCAGCCAAGTAGCAGGACAGTACTACGAGCAGTACTTC.